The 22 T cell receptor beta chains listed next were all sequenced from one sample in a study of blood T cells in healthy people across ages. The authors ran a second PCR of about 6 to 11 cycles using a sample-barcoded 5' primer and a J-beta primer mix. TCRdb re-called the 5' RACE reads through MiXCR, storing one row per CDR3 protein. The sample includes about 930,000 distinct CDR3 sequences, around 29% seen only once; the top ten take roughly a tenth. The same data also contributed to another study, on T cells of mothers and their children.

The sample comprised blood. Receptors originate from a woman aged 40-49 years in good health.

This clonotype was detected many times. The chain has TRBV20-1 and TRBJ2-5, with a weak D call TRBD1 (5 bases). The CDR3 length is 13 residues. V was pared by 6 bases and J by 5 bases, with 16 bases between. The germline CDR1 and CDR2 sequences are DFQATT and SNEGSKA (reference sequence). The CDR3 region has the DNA TGCAGTGCCACACTCAGGGAATCCGAGACCCAGTACTTC. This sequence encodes CSATLRESETQYF.

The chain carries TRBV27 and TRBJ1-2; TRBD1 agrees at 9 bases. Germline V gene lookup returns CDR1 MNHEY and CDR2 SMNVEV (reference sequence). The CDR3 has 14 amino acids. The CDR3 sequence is CVGSLTGGFYGYTF. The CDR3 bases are TGTGTCGGCAGTTTGACAGGGGGGTTCTATGGCTACACCTTC.

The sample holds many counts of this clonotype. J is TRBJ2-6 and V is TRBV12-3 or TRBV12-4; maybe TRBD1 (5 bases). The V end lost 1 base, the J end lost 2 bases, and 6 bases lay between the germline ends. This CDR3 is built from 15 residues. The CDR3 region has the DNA TGTGCCAGCAGTTTAGACAGGACTGGGGCCAACGTCCTGACTTTC. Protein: CASSLDRTGANVLTF.

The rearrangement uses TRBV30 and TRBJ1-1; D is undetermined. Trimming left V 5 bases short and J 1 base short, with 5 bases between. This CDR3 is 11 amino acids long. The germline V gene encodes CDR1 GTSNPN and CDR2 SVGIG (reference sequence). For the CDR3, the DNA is TGTGCCTGGGTAAGGAACACTGAAGCTTTCTTT. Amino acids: CAWVRNTEAFF.

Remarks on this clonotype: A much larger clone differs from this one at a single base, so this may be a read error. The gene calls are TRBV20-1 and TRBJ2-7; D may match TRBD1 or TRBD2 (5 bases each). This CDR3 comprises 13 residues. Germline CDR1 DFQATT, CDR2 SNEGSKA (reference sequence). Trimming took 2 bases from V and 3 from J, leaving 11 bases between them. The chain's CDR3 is CSARRDHGYEQYF. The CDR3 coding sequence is TGCAGTGCTAGACGGGACCACGGCTACGAGCAGTACTTC.

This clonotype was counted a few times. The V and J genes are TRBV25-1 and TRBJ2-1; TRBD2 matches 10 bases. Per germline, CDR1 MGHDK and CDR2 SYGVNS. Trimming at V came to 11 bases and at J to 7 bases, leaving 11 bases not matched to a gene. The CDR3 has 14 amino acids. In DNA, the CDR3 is TGTGCCGGAAAAAGCGGGGGGGCCTTTAATGAGCAGTTCTTC. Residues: CAGKSGGAFNEQFF.

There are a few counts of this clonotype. In DNA form, the CDR3 reads TGTGCCAGCAGCTTATCCCTAGCGGGGTGGGATACGCAGTATTTT. The encoded protein is CASSLSLAGWDTQYF. The chain uses TRBV7-2 and TRBJ2-3; 9 bases map to TRBD2. Trimming took 2 bases from V and 6 from J; bases not matched to a gene: 6. Germline lookup yields CDR1 SGHTA and CDR2 FQGNSA. The CDR3 spans 15 residues.

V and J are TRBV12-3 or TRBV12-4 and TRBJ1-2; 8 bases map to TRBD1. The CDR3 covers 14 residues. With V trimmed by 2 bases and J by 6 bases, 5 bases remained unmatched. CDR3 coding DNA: TGTGCCAGCAGTTTACGGACAGGGAATGATGGCTACACCTTC. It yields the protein CASSLRTGNDGYTF.

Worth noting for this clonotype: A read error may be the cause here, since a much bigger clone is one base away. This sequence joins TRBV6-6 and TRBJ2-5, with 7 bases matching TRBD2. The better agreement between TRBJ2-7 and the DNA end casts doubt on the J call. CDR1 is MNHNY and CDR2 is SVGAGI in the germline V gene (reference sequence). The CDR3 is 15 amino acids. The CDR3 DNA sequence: TGTGCCAGCAGTTACTCTGGGGGGACTAACTACGAGCAGTACTTC. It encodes CASSYSGGTNYEQYF.

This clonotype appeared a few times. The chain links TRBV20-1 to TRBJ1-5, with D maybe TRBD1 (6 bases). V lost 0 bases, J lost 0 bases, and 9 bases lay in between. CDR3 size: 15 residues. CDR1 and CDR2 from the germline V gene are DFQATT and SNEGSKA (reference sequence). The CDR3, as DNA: TGCAGTGCTAGAGATGGACAGTCTAGCAATCAGCCCCAGCATTTT. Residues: CSARDGQSSNQPQHF.

CDR3: CASSTPLLTGLNTEAFF. Here the CDR3 DNA reads TGTGCCAGCAGCACCCCACTCCTGACAGGATTGAACACTGAAGCTTTCTTT. This rearrangement joins TRBV5-6 to TRBJ1-1; tentatively, D is TRBD1 (6 bases). This CDR3 has 17 amino acids. The V gene's germline CDR1 is SGHDT and CDR2 YYEEEE. With 4 bases removed from V and 0 bases from J, the gap between germline ends came to 19 bases. The full variable domain, completed using reference TRBV5-6 and TRBJ1-1, is DAGVTQSPTHLIKTRGQQVTLRCSPKSGHDTVSWYQQALGQGPQFIFQYYEEEERQRGNFPDRFSGHQFPNYSSELNVNALLLGDSALYLCASSTPLLTGLNTEAFFGQGTRLTVV.

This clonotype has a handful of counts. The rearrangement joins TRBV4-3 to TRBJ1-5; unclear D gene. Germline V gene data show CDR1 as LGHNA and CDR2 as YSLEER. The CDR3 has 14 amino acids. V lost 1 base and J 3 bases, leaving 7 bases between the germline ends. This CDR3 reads CASSQVVDNQPQHF. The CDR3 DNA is TGCGCCAGCAGCCAAGTGGTAGACAATCAGCCCCAGCATTTT.

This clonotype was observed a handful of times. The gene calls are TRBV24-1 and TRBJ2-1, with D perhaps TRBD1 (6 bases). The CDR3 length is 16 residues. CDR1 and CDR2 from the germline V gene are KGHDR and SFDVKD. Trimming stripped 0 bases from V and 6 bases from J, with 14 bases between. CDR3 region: CATSDLGEQGRNEQFF. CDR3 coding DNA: TGTGCCACCAGTGATTTGGGGGAACAGGGCCGCAATGAGCAGTTCTTC.

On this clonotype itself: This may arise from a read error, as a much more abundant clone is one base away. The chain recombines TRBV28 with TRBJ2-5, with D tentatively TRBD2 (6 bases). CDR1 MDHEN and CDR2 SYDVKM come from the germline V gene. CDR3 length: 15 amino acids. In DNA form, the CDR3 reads TGTGCCAGCAGTTCTCCGGGACGGAGCCGGGAGATCCAGTACTTC. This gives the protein CASSSPGRSREIQYF.

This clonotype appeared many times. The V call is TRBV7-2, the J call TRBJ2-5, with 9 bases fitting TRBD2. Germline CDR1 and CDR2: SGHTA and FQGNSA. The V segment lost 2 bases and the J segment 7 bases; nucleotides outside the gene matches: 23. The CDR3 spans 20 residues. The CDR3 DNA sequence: TGTGCCAGCAGCTTAAGATCTAGCGGGGCACGCCTACACTCCTCGGGGACCCAGTACTTC. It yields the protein CASSLRSSGARLHSSGTQYF.

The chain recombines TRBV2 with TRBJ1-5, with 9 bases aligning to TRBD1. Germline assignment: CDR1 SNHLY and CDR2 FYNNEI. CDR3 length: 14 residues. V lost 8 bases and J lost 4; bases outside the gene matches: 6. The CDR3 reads CASGGTGFNQPQHF. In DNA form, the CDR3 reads TGTGCCAGCGGGGGGACAGGGTTTAATCAGCCCCAGCATTTT.

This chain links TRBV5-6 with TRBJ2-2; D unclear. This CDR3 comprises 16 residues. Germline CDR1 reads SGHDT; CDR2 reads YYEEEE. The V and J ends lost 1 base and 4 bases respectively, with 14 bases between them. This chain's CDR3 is CASSLRLVRSTGELFF. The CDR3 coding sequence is TGTGCCAGCAGCTTGCGGCTAGTCCGCAGCACCGGGGAGCTGTTTTTT.

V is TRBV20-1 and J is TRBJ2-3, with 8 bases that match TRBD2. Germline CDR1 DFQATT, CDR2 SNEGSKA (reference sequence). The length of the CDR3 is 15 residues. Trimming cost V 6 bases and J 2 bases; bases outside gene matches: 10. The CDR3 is CSANGGGSYTDTQYF. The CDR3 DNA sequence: TGCAGTGCAAACGGCGGGGGGTCTTACACAGATACGCAGTATTTT.

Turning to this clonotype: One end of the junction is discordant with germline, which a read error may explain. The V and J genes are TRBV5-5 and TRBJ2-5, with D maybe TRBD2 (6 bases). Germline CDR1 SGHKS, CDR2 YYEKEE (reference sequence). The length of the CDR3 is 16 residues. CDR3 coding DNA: TGTGCCGGCAGCTTGGTCGTGATTGGGGGAGGAGAGACCCAGTACTTC. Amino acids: CAGSLVVIGGGETQYF.

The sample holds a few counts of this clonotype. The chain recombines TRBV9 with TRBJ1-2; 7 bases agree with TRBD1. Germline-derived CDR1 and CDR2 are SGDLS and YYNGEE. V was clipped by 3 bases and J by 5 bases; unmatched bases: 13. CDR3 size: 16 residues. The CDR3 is CASSAAEQGLRYGYTF. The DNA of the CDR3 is TGTGCCAGCAGCGCCGCCGAACAGGGGTTGAGGTATGGCTACACCTTC.

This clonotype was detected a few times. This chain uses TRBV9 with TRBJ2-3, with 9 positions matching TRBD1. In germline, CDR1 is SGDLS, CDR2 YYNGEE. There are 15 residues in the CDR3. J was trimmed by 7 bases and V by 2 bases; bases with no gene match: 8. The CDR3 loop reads CASSVTGGDRNTQYF. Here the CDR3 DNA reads TGTGCCAGCAGCGTGACAGGGGGAGATAGGAATACGCAGTATTTT.

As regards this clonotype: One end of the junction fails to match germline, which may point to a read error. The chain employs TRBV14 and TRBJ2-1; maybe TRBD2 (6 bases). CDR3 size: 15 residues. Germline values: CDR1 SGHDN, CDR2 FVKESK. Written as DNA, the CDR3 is TGCGCCAGCAGCCCCCGCCTAGCGCCTTACAATGAGCAGTTCTTC. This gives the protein CASSPRLAPYNEQFF. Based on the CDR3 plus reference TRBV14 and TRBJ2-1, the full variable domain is EAGVTQFPSHSVIEKGQTVTLRCDPISGHDNLYWYRRVMGKEIKFLLHFVKESKQDESGMPNNRFLAERTGGTYSTLKVQPAELEDSGVYFCASSPRLAPYNEQFFGPGTRLTVL.